Listed below are T cell receptor beta chains from one sample, sequenced in a study of shared clonotypes between healthy human individuals. Sequenced by immunoSEQ multiplex PCR; TCRdb stores in-frame clones only, minus some. Altogether more than 2,000,000 clones are present, more than 80% being singletons, with the ten largest covering roughly 0.36%. Sequenced input: naive CD4+ T cells from PBMCs. These receptors were obtained from a man in his late teens or twenties in good health. Some clones in this sample may be carry-over from other donors' samples. The conserved cysteine and the conserved F or W are not part of the CDR3 here. The D gene is left open where the match is weak.

D gene | V gene | CDR3 protein
NA | TRBV6-1 | ASSEAGRAQGTQY
TRBD2 | TRBV7-3 | ASSRTSGRGEQF
TRBD2 | TRBV7-8 | ASSFGKLASAGEQY
NA | TRBV7-2 | ASSLALVNTDTQY
TRBD2 | TRBV19 | ASSISREFLYNEQF
NA | TRBV7-8 | ASSLNVREGEKLF
TRBD1 | TRBV28 | ASSLGTGPLYGYT
TRBD2 | TRBV7-2 | ASSFFPGGPDTQY
NA | TRBV7-3 | ASSLREGGEQY
NA | TRBV19 | ASWNSGNSNTGELF
NA | TRBV14 | ASSNSGSYEQY
NA | TRBV19 | ASSARGGRWPQH
TRBD1 | TRBV7-8 | ASSQGGTANTEAF
TRBD2 | TRBV5-4 | ASSPGMGREGQETQY
NA | TRBV11-2 | ASSPGRHNEQF
NA | TRBV30 | AWSVEAGANEKLF
TRBD1 | TRBV29-1 | SLARDSSTDTQY
TRBD2 | TRBV11-2 | ASSLDYTSGDVF